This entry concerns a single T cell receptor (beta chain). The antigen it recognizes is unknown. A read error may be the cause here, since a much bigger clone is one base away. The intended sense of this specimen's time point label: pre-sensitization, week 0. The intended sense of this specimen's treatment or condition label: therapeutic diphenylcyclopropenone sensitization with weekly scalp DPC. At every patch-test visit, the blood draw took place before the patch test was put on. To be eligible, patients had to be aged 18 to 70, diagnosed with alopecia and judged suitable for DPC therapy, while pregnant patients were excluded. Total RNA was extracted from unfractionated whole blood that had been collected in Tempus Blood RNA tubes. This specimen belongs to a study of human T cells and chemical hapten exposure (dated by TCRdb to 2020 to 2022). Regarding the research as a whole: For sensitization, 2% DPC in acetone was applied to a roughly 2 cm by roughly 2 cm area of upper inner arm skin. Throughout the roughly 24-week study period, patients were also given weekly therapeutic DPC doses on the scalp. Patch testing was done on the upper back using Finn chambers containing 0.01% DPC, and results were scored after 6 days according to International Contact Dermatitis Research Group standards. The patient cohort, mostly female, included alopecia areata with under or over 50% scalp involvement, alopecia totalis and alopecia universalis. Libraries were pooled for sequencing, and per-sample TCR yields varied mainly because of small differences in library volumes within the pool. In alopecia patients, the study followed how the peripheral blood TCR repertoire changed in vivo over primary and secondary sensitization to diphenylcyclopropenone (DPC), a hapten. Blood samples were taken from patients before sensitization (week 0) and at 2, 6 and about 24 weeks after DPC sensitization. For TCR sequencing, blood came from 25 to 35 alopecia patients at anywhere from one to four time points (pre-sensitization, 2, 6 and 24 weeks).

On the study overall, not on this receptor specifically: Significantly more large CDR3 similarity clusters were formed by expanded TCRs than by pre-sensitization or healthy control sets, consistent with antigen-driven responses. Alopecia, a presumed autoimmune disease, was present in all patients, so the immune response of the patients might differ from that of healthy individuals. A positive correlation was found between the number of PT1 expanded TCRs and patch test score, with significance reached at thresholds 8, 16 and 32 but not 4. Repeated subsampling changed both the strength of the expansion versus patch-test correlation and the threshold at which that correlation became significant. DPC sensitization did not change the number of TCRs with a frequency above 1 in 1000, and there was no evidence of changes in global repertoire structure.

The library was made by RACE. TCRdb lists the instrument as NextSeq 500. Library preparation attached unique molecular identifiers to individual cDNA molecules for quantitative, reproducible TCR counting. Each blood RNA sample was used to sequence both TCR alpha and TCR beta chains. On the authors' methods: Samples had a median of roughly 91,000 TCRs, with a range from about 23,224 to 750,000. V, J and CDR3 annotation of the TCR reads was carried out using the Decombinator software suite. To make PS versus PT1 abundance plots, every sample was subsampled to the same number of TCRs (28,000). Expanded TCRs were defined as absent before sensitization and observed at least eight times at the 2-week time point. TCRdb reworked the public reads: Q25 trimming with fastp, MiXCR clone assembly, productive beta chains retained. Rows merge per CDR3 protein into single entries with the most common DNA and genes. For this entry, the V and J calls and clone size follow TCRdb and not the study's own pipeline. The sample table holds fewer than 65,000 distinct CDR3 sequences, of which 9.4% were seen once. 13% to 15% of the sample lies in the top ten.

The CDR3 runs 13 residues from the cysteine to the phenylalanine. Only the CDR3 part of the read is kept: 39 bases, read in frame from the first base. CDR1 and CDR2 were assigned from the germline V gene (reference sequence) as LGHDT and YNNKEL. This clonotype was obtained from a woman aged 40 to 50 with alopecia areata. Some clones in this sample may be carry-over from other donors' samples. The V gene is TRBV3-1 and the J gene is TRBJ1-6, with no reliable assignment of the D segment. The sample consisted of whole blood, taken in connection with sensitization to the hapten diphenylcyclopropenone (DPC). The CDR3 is CATQTGGDPPIHF. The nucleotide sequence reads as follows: TGTGCCACCCAGACGGGCGGGGATCCACCCATCCACTTT. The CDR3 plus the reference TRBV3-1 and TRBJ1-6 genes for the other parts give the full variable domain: DTAVSQTPKYLVTQMGNDKSIKCEQNLGHDTMYWYKQDSKKFLKIMFSYNNKELIINETVPNRFSPKSPDKAHLNLHINSLELGDSAVYFCATQTGGDPPIHFGNGTRLTVT.